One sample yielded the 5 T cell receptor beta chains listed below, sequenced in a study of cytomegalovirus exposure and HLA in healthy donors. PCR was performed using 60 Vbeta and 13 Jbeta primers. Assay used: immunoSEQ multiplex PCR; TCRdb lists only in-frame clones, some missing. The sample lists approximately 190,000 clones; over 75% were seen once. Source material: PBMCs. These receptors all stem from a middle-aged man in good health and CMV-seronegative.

In nucleotides, the CDR3 is TGCGCCAGCAGCTTGGACGGGAGCTCCTACGAGCAGTACTTC. Amino acid sequence: CASSLDGSSYEQYF. This chain connects TRBV5-1 to TRBJ2-7; perhaps TRBD2 as D (6 bases). V lost 0 bases, J lost 0 bases, and 7 bases lay in between. The CDR3 spans 14 residues. The germline CDR1 and CDR2 sequences are SGHRS and YFSETQ.

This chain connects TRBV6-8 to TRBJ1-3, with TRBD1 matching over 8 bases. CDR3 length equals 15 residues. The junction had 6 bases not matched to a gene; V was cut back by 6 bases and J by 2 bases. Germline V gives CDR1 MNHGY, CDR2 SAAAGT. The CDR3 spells CASSSDRGPGNTIYF. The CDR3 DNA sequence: TGTGCCAGCAGCAGCGACAGGGGACCTGGAAACACCATATATTTT.

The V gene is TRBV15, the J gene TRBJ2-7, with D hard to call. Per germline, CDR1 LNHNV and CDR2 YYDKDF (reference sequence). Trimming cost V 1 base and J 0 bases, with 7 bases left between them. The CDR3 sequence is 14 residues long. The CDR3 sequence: CATSRGGSSYEQYF. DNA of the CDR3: TGTGCCACCAGCAGAGGCGGAAGCTCCTACGAGCAGTACTTC.

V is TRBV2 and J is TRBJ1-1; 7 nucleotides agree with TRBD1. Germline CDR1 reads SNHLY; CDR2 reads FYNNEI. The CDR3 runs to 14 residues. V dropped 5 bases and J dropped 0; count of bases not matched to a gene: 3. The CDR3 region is CASSRQGMNTEAFF. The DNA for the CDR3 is TGTGCCAGCAGTCGACAGGGAATGAACACTGAAGCTTTCTTT.

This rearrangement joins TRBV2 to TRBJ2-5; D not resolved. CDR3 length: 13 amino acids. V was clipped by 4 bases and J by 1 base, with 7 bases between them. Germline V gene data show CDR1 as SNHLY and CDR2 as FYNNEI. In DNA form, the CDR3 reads TGTGCCAGCAGTGTCCTCCTCCAAGAGACCCAGTACTTC. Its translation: CASSVLLQETQYF.